These 6 T cell receptor beta chains originate from one sample sequenced in a study of shared clonotypes between healthy human individuals. TCRdb's copy holds only in-frame clones and misses some; the assay was immunoSEQ multiplex PCR. The table shows 2.5 million or so clones, with approximately 94% occurring only once. Sequencing was carried out using naive CD4+ T cells sorted from blood. Subset noted: CD45RA+ positively selected. Source of these receptors: a man younger than 30 in good health.

This rearrangement joins TRBV27 to TRBJ2-7, with TRBD1 matching over 7 bases. The CDR3 is 12 residues long. The germline gives CDR1 MNHEY, CDR2 SMNVEV (reference sequence). Trimming took 5 bases from V and 5 from J; bases not matched to a gene: 3. For the CDR3, the DNA is TGTGCCAGCAGTCCCCAGGGGGACGAGCAGTACTTC. Translating gives CASSPQGDEQYF.

The chain employs TRBV10-3 and TRBJ2-1; 11 positions match TRBD2. Germline CDR1 reads ENHRY; CDR2 reads SYGVKD. V was pared by 8 bases and J by 7 bases, with 4 bases of the junction left unmatched. The CDR3 contains 13 residues. Written as DNA, the CDR3 is TGTGCCATCCTCGGACTAGCGGGTAATGAGCAGTTCTTC. It yields the protein CAILGLAGNEQFF.

This clone was counted only a few times. The sample contains more than one DNA sequence encoding this CDR3. This chain uses TRBV18 with TRBJ1-1; possibly TRBD1 for D (5 bases). V was pared by 3 bases and J by 1 base, with 6 bases between. CDR1 KGHSH and CDR2 LQKENI come from the germline V gene. The CDR3 consists of 13 residues. The CDR3 region is CASSPQGNTEAFF. DNA for the CDR3: TGTGCCAGCTCACCCCAGGGGAACACTGAAGCTTTCTTT.

With regard to this clone: Germline is not matched at one junction end, which may reflect a read error. The chain is built from TRBV7-7 and TRBJ2-1, with no clear D. The CDR3 has 13 residues. Germline V lookup: CDR1 SSHAT, CDR2 FNYEAQ (reference sequence). The CDR3 region has the DNA TGTGCTAGCAGCTTAGAAGTTTACAATGAGCAGTTCTTC. This translates into CASSLEVYNEQFF. The full variable domain, its missing parts supplied by reference TRBV7-7 and TRBJ2-1, is GAGVSQSPRYKVTKRGQDVTLRCDPISSHATLYWYQQALGQGPEFLTYFNYEAQPDKSGLPSDRFSAERPEGSISTLTIQRTEQRDSAMYRCASSLEVYNEQFFGPGTRLTVL.

The chain employs TRBV5-4 and TRBJ1-6; no clear D gene. This CDR3 spans 14 amino acids. V was clipped by 4 bases and J by 10 bases, with 15 bases between them. The germline gives CDR1 SGHNT, CDR2 YYREEE (reference sequence). CDR3 in amino acids: CASSRAQINSPLHF. In nucleotides, the CDR3 is TGTGCCAGCAGCCGGGCCCAGATCAACTCACCCCTCCACTTT.

The gene calls are TRBV6-5 and TRBJ2-2; 9 nucleotides match TRBD1. The length of the CDR3 is 15 residues. Germline V CDR1 and CDR2: MNHEY, SVGAGI. The J segment lost 7 bases and the V segment lost 6 bases, leaving 9 bases of the junction unmatched. The CDR3 loop reads CASSRDRVIGGELFF. CDR3 nucleotide sequence: TGTGCCAGCAGCCGGGACAGGGTAATTGGCGGGGAGCTGTTTTTT.